The text below deals with one TCR beta chain. Per the study methods: Counts of nucleated cells, estimated from reference gene primer amplification, were obtained. TCRdb's table, derived via immunoSEQ multiplex PCR, lists solely in-frame clones and lacks some. Clone size and V and J calls were adopted from that table, with D and trimming inferred from the DNA. The table records under 85,000 clones, roughly four fifths of them present only once. These data are taken from a study of blood T cell repertoires in COVID-19. Study-wide background: From the United States, Italy and Spain came samples of acute and convalescent COVID-19. The cDNA or gDNA used as material had been derived from T cells, B-cell-depleted T cells, or PBMCs.

Per germline, CDR1 SGHRS and CDR2 YFSETQ. CDR3 size: 16 residues. V dropped 2 bases and J dropped 6; count of bases not matched to a gene: 12. Specimen: peripheral blood. The chain couples TRBV5-1 to TRBJ2-7; 9 positions agree with TRBD1. This TCR was recovered from a human donor in a cohort sampled during active COVID-19. The CDR3 nucleotides read TGCGCCAGCAGCTTTAAACCTCCCGGGACAGGGTCCGAGCAGTACTTC. Its protein product is CASSFKPPGTGSEQYF. Using reference TRBV5-1 and TRBJ2-7 for the parts outside the CDR3, the full variable domain is KAGVTQTPRYLIKTRGQQVTLSCSPISGHRSVSWYQQTPGQGLQFLFEYFSETQRNKGNFPGRFSGRQFSNSRSEMNVSTLELGDSALYLCASSFKPPGTGSEQYFGPGTRLTVT.